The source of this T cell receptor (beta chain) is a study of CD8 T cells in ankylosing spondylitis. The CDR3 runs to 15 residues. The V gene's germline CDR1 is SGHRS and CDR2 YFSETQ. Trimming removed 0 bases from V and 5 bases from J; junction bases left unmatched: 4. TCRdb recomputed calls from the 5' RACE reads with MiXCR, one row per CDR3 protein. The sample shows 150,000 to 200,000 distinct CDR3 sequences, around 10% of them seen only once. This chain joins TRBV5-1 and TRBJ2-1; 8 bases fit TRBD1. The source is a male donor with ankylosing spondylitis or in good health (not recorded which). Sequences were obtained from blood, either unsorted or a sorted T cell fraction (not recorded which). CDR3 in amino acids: CASSLAGQAHNEQFF. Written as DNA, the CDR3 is TGCGCCAGCAGCTTGGCGGGACAGGCTCACAATGAGCAGTTCTTC. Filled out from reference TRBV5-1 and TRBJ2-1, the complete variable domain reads KAGVTQTPRYLIKTRGQQVTLSCSPISGHRSVSWYQQTPGQGLQFLFEYFSETQRNKGNFPGRFSGRQFSNSRSEMNVSTLELGDSALYLCASSLAGQAHNEQFFGPGTRLTVL.